The clone carrying this TCR beta chain was picked up a small number of times. One entry per CDR3 protein, called by TCRdb with MiXCR from the RT-PCR reads. The table shows more than 550,000 distinct CDR3 sequences, with around 10% occurring only once. V lost 4 bases, J lost 5 bases, and 20 bases lay in between. Per germline, CDR1 MNHEY and CDR2 SVGEGT. The length of the CDR3 is 17 residues. The sample comes from a study of response to subunit inactivated influenza vaccine. Separately, the same data were catalogued under a study of T cells expressing NK-cell markers. That work states: Libraries used 5'RACE template switching adding universal primer site and UMIs. It was sorted CD3+CD56+NKG2C+, CD3+CD56+NKG2C- and CD3+CD56-NKG2C+ T cells that supplied the TCR beta repertoires. Restriction of sorting to alpha-beta TCR T cells was accomplished in several experiments using an anti-gamma-delta TCR antibody. Dominant NKG2C+ clonotypes were found to form roughly 1.0-7.5% of CD8+ T cells in 5 or 6 donors. For a few donors, these clonotypes were likewise the leading ones in the CD3+CD56-NKG2C+ fraction.

The sample here was PBMCs from blood, taken on the day of vaccination. The source is a man aged 50-59 years who received an inactivated influenza vaccine. The chain employs TRBV6-2 or TRBV6-3 and TRBJ2-2; either TRBD1 or TRBD2 may supply D (5 bases each). The CDR3 DNA is TGTGCCAGCAGTTCTGGGGGAAGGGAGAGAGGGACCGGGGAGCTGTTTTTT. Translated, it gives CASSSGGRERGTGELFF.